This section outlines one T cell receptor beta chain sequence together with its context. This sample is part of a study of shared clonotypes between healthy human individuals. This CDR3 is built from 11 residues. V lost 4 bases and J 8 bases, leaving 9 bases between the germline ends. CDR1 is DFQATT and CDR2 is SNEGSKA in the germline V gene (reference sequence). It was at deep level that the assay was run. The repertoire was sequenced with immunoSEQ multiplex PCR; TCRdb's copy has only in-frame clones and lacks some. The sample has 400,000 or so clones; about 96% are singletons. The authors combined CD45RO+ cells with CCR7-negative CD45RA+ TemRA cells as CD8 memory.

The sample comprised memory CD8+ T cells sorted from blood. Subset noted: CD45RO+ cells pooled with CCR7-negative TemRA cells. This clonotype was obtained from a man aged 30 to 39 in good health. The chain links TRBV20-1 to TRBJ2-1; D is uncertain. In DNA form, the CDR3 reads TGCAGTGCTACTTATTTGGATGAGCAGTTCTTC. Its protein is CSATYLDEQFF.